These 15 T cell receptor beta chains originate from one sample sequenced in a study of T cell repertoires in cytomegalovirus infection. TCRdb independently ran MiXCR on the reads; one entry per CDR3 protein. The table shows 210,000 or so distinct CDR3 sequences, with around 6.2% occurring only once. Sequenced sample: PBMCs. These receptors were collected from a human donor in good health (CMV status not recorded). Some clones in this sample may be carry-over from other donors' samples.

This clonotype showed up many times. The chain has TRBV20-1 and TRBJ2-7, with 7 bases fitting TRBD2. Germline CDR1 reads DFQATT; CDR2 reads SNEGSKA (reference sequence). V dropped 2 bases and J dropped 4; count of bases not matched to a gene: 5. The CDR3 contains 13 residues. The CDR3 reads CSARLADEYEQYF. The CDR3, as DNA: TGCAGTGCTAGACTAGCGGACGAGTACGAGCAGTACTTC.

V is TRBV29-1 and J is TRBJ1-2; a possible D gene is TRBD1 (5 bases). Trimming took off 2 bases at V and 6 bases at J, with 16 bases between the two ends. The CDR3 covers 14 residues. Germline CDR1 SQVTM, CDR2 ANQGSEA. The CDR3: CSVELGGGIDGYTF. In DNA form, the CDR3 reads TGCAGCGTTGAACTGGGGGGAGGGATTGATGGCTACACCTTC.

This clonotype was detected many times. The J gene is TRBJ1-1, the V gene TRBV29-1; D is uncertain. The ends were cut back, 3 bases at V and 0 bases at J, with 11 bases in the middle. This CDR3 has 14 residues. The germline gives CDR1 SQVTM, CDR2 ANQGSEA. The CDR3 DNA reads TGCAGCGTTGACCCAGGCGGGCTGAACACTGAAGCTTTCTTT. Translated, it gives CSVDPGGLNTEAFF.

The V and J genes are TRBV7-9 and TRBJ1-2, with TRBD1 matching over 7 bases. This CDR3 is built from 17 residues. V was clipped by 2 bases and J by 3 bases; unmatched bases: 12. Germline V gene data show CDR1 as SEHNR and CDR2 as FQNEAQ (reference sequence). CDR3 nucleotides: TGTGCCAGCAGCTTAAGGGGGCCGCTAACTGTTGACTATGGCTACACCTTC. It yields the protein CASSLRGPLTVDYGYTF.

The sample holds many counts of this clonotype. V usage is TRBV4-1 and J usage is TRBJ1-5; 7 bases map to TRBD1. J gave up 5 bases and V 2 bases, and 6 bases lay outside the gene matches. CDR1 is MGHRA and CDR2 is YSYEKL in the germline V gene. The CDR3 consists of 15 residues. This chain's CDR3 is CASSQLDRADQPQHF. The DNA of the CDR3 is TGCGCCAGCAGCCAACTCGACAGGGCCGATCAGCCCCAGCATTTT.

This clonotype was found many times. The chain joins TRBV7-2 to TRBJ1-2, with D possibly being TRBD1 (5 bases). CDR1 and CDR2 (germline): SGHTA, FQGNSA. This CDR3 is 14 amino acids long. V gave up 4 bases and J gave up 0 bases, with 9 bases separating them. The CDR3 spells CASSSQGTNYGYTF. The DNA for the CDR3 is TGTGCCAGCAGCTCTCAGGGTACTAACTATGGCTACACCTTC. Together with reference TRBV7-2 and TRBJ1-2, the CDR3 gives the full variable domain: GAGVSQSPSNKVTEKGKDVELRCDPISGHTALYWYRQSLGQGLEFLIYFQGNSAPDKSGLPSDRFSAERTGGSVSTLTIQRTQQEDSAVYLCASSSQGTNYGYTFGSGTRLTVV.

This clonotype was picked up many times. This sequence joins TRBV7-9 and TRBJ2-2; TRBD2 is a possible D gene (5 bases). Germline CDR1 and CDR2: SEHNR and FQNEAQ (reference sequence). V was trimmed by 5 bases and J by 2 bases, leaving 12 bases between them. This CDR3 has 15 amino acids. In nucleotides, the CDR3 is TGTGCCAGCAGCCCAATTAGCGTAAACACCGGGGAGCTGTTTTTT. This gives the protein CASSPISVNTGELFF.

This clonotype was counted ten times or more. V usage is TRBV7-2 and J usage is TRBJ1-6, with D possibly TRBD1 on 5 matching bases. V was shortened by 4 bases and J by 7 bases, with 23 bases between the two germline ends. The CDR3 has 18 residues. Germline V gene lookup returns CDR1 SGHTA and CDR2 FQGNSA. The chain's CDR3 is CASSSLPGGGLVNSPLHF. CDR3 nucleotide sequence: TGTGCCAGCAGCTCATTACCCGGTGGGGGACTCGTAAATTCACCCCTCCACTTT.

This clonotype came up a few times. This chain connects TRBV30 to TRBJ1-5; D might be TRBD1 (5 bases). Trimming cost V 3 bases and J 5 bases, with 11 bases left between them. The CDR3 extends over 13 amino acids. Looked up from germline, CDR1 is GTSNPN and CDR2 is SVGIG (reference sequence). CDR3 sequence: CAWRSREDQPQHF. CDR3 coding DNA: TGTGCCTGGAGGTCCAGGGAGGATCAGCCCCAGCATTTT.

This clonotype was seen a handful of times. The chain joins TRBV2 to TRBJ1-5; D might be TRBD1 (6 bases). The CDR3 is 13 amino acids. Germline V gene data show CDR1 as SNHLY and CDR2 as FYNNEI. The V end lost 10 bases, the J end lost 3 bases, and 13 bases lay between the germline ends. Here the CDR3 reads CAIRGANNQPQHF. The CDR3 coding sequence is TGTGCCATCCGGGGGGCGAACAATCAGCCCCAGCATTTT.

This clonotype was picked up many times. This chain links TRBV10-3 with TRBJ1-6; unclear D gene. Trimming removed 6 bases at V and 7 bases at J, with 13 bases between. CDR1 and CDR2 from the germline V gene are ENHRY and SYGVKD. The CDR3 sequence is 14 residues long. This CDR3 is CAISPLDTNSPLHF. The CDR3 DNA follows: TGTGCCATCAGCCCCTTGGATACGAATTCACCCCTCCACTTT.

This clonotype has a count of ten or more. The chain combines TRBV20-1 with TRBJ2-5; D not certain. There are 15 residues in the CDR3. Trimming cost V 3 bases and J 5 bases, with 19 bases left between them. In germline, CDR1 is DFQATT, CDR2 SNEGSKA (reference sequence). The CDR3 sequence: CSASPPGLHWETQYF. CDR3 nucleotide sequence: TGCAGTGCTAGTCCCCCCGGCCTTCACTGGGAGACCCAGTACTTC.

This clonotype has at least ten counts. J is TRBJ2-3 and V is TRBV6-5; 8 nucleotides align to TRBD1. This CDR3 spans 18 amino acids. Looked up from germline, CDR1 is MNHEY and CDR2 is SVGAGI. After removal of 0 bases from V and 5 bases from J, the junction contained 13 bases not matched to a gene. Here the CDR3 DNA reads TGTGCCAGCAGTTACTCGGTTCTTTGGCAGGGGGCCGGAGATACGCAGTATTTT. It translates to CASSYSVLWQGAGDTQYF.

This clonotype has just one count. A read error may explain this, as a much larger clone is one base away. The chain uses TRBV5-1 and TRBJ2-7; tentative D call: TRBD1 (5 bases). The CDR3 has 13 residues. Germline V gene sequence: CDR1 SGHRS, CDR2 YFSETQ. Deletions cut 0 bases from V and 5 bases from J, with 9 bases between. The CDR3 DNA is TGCGCCAGCAGCTTGGGGGGCAGCCACGAGCAGTACTTC. Its protein is CASSLGGSHEQYF.

This clonotype was observed at least ten times. J is TRBJ1-5 and V is TRBV2; D not certain. Trimming took 4 bases from V and 3 from J, leaving 10 bases between them. Germline CDR1 is SNHLY and CDR2 is FYNNEI. The CDR3 covers 14 residues. CDR3 bases: TGTGCCAGCAGTGTAAGCAGTTTCAATCAGCCCCAGCATTTT. Amino acid sequence: CASSVSSFNQPQHF.